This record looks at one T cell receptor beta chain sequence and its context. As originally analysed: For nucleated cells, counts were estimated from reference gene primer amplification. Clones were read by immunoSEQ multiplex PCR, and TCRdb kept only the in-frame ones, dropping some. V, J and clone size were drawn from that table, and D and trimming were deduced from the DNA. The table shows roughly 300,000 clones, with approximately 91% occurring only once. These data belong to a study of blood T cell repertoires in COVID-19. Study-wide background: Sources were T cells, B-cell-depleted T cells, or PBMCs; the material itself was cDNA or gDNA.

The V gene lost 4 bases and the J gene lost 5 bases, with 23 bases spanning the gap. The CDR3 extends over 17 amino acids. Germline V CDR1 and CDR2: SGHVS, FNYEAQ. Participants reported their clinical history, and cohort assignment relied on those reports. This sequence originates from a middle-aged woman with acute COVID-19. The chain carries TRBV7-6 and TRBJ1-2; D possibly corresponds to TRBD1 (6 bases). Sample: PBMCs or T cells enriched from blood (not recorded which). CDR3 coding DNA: TGTGCCAGCAGCTCGTCCCGGGGGGGCCAGGGCATGTATGGCTACACCTTC. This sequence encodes CASSSSRGGQGMYGYTF.